Reported below is one TCR beta chain. As yet, its antigen is unknown. The data originate from a study of blood T cells in healthy people across ages. Findings and caveats of the study: Age brought a roughly linear fall in TCR beta diversity measured per million T cells.

The donors, all healthy, were Caucasians living in Russia, aged roughly 6 to 100. There were at least 6 micrograms of total RNA extracted from every sample. Combining a sample-barcoded 5' primer with a J-beta primer mix, a second PCR ran for about 7 to 11 cycles. Each cDNA molecule was tagged by a template-switch adaptor that had 12 random nucleotides. TCRdb re-called the 5' RACE reads through MiXCR, storing one row per CDR3 protein. The sample lists fewer than 600,000 distinct CDR3 sequences; about 27% were seen once. CDR1 SQVTM and CDR2 ANQGSEA come from the germline V gene. The CDR3 is made up of 13 amino acids. Trimming took 1 base from V and 8 from J; bases not matched to a gene: 6. These same data were also listed under a study on T cells of mothers and their children.

What was sequenced was blood. The genes are TRBV29-1 and TRBJ1-2, with TRBD1 identical over 8 bases. The sequence came from a boy between 2 and 15 years old in good health. The DNA of the CDR3 is TGCAGCGTTGAAGGCCAGGGGGCATTAGGCTACACCTTC. Translation gives CSVEGQGALGYTF.